This entry lists 4 T cell receptor beta chains sequenced from one sample in a study of blood T cell repertoires in COVID-19. The protocol was immunoSEQ multiplex PCR, while the TCRdb copy is restricted to in-frame clones and leaves out a portion. Seen here are fewer than 250,000 clones, around 80% observed once, and the top ten hold around 12%. The material sequenced was peripheral blood. Source of these receptors: a woman aged 50 to 65 with acute or convalescent COVID-19.

This chain connects TRBV19 to TRBJ2-5; 14 nucleotides agree with TRBD2. V shed 6 bases and J 5 bases; nucleotides not matched to a gene: 11. CDR1 and CDR2 (germline): LNHDA, SQIVND (reference sequence). The CDR3 consists of 17 residues. DNA of the CDR3: TGTGCCAGTAGCTCGGGACTAGCGGGAGCCACGCCGGAGACCCAGTACTTC. This sequence encodes CASSSGLAGATPETQYF.

The table lists this clone with a few counts. The J gene is TRBJ1-2, the V gene TRBV5-6, with 10 bases lining up with TRBD1. The CDR3 totals 17 residues. Looked up from germline, CDR1 is SGHDT and CDR2 is YYEEEE. The ends lost 0 bases at V and 10 bases at J; junction bases unmatched: 15. CDR3: CASSLELGGTGAKLYTF. The CDR3 DNA reads as TGTGCCAGCAGCTTGGAACTGGGAGGGACAGGGGCCAAGCTCTACACCTTC.

This rearrangement joins TRBV6-5 to TRBJ1-2; D not resolved. Between the trimmed V and J ends, which lost 0 bases and 7 bases, there was a span of 15 bases. Germline CDR1 is MNHEY and CDR2 is SVGAGI. The CDR3 is 15 amino acids. CDR3 residues: CASSYSTWAGVGYTF. The CDR3 nucleotides are TGTGCCAGCAGTTACTCGACGTGGGCAGGCGTTGGCTACACCTTC.

The chain has TRBV5-5 and TRBJ1-1, with unresolved D. Trimming removed 3 bases at V and 7 bases at J, with 13 bases between. This CDR3 comprises 13 residues. In germline, CDR1 is SGHKS, CDR2 YYEKEE (reference sequence). For the CDR3, the DNA is TGTGCCAGCAGCTCCTCGGTTTCGATTGAAGCTTTCTTT. This gives the protein CASSSSVSIEAFF. Filled out from reference TRBV5-5 and TRBJ1-1, the complete variable domain reads DAGVTQSPTHLIKTRGQQVTLRCSPISGHKSVSWYQQVLGQGPQFIFQYYEKEERGRGNFPDRFSARQFPNYSSELNVNALLLGDSALYLCASSSSVSIEAFFGQGTRLTVV.